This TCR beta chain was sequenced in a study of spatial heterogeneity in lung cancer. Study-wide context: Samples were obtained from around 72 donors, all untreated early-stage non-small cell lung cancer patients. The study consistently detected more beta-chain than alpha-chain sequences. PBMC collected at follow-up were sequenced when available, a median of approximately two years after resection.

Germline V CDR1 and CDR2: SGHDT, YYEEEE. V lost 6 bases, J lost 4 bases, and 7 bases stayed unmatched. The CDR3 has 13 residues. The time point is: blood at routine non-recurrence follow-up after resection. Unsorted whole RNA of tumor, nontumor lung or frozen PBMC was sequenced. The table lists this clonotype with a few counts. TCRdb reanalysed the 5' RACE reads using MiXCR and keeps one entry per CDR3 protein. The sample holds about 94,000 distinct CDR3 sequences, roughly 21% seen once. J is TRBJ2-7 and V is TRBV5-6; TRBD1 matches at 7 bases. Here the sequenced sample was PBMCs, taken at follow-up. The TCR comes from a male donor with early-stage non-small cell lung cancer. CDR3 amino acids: CASNGQVTYEQYF. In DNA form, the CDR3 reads TGTGCCAGCAACGGACAGGTAACTTACGAGCAGTACTTC.